The 14 T cell receptor beta chains below all came from one sample that was sequenced in a study of cytotoxic CD8 clonotypes in ibrutinib-treated CLL. Clones were sequenced by immunoSEQ multiplex PCR, and TCRdb holds only the in-frame ones, with some missing. The table has some 140,000 clones, around 90% seen once. The source was PBMCs, collected after 12 months of ibrutinib treatment. Source of these receptors: a human donor with chronic lymphocytic leukemia.

In DNA, the CDR3 is TGTGCCAGCAGCTTGGGGGGGAACTATGGCTACACCTTC. It specifies CASSLGGNYGYTF. This chain connects TRBV5-6 to TRBJ1-2; D may be TRBD1 (5 bases). Germline V gene lookup returns CDR1 SGHDT and CDR2 YYEEEE. V lost 0 bases, J lost 2 bases, and 5 bases lay in between. The CDR3 covers 13 residues.

The rearrangement joins TRBV27 to TRBJ2-5; TRBD2 matches at 7 bases. The CDR3 runs to 15 residues. V lost 4 bases to trimming and J lost 4 bases; unmatched junction nucleotides: 9. Germline loops: CDR1 MNHEY, CDR2 SMNVEV (reference sequence). CDR3 DNA: TGTGCCAGCAGTTGGGGCGGGAGAATGGTAGAGACCCAGTACTTC. It encodes CASSWGGRMVETQYF.

The chain combines TRBV28 with TRBJ2-1; D is possibly TRBD2 (5 bases). Germline CDR1 and CDR2: MDHEN and SYDVKM. Trimming removed 4 bases from V and 1 base from J, with 8 bases in between. The CDR3 totals 14 residues. CDR3 nucleotides: TGTGCCAGCAGTTCGGGGTCGTCCTACAATGAGCAGTTCTTC. It encodes CASSSGSSYNEQFF.

This clone was seen only a few times. The chain employs TRBV28 and TRBJ1-2, with 8 bases that match TRBD1. Germline lookup yields CDR1 MDHEN and CDR2 SYDVKM. The CDR3 extends over 15 amino acids. J lost 2 bases, V lost 5 bases, and 7 bases had no gene match. The CDR3 spells CASSPPTGVNYGYTF. Here the CDR3 DNA reads TGTGCCAGCAGTCCCCCGACAGGGGTGAACTATGGCTACACCTTC.

V usage is TRBV4-3 and J usage is TRBJ2-7, with no clear D. Per germline, CDR1 LGHNA and CDR2 YSLEER. V was shortened by 0 bases and J by 7 bases, with 10 bases between the two germline ends. The CDR3 contains 13 residues. CDR3 sequence: CASSQDTGREQYF. DNA of the CDR3: TGCGCCAGCAGCCAAGATACTGGCCGGGAGCAGTACTTC.

This chain links TRBV28 with TRBJ2-2; 8 positions agree with TRBD2. The CDR3 spans 16 residues. The germline V gene has CDR1 MDHEN and CDR2 SYDVKM. V gave up 4 bases and J gave up 4 bases; unmatched junction bases: 8. CDR3 nucleotides: TGTGCCAGCAGTTCGAGCGGGAGCATTGGCACCGGGGAGCTGTTTTTT. This sequence encodes CASSSSGSIGTGELFF.

This clone was picked up one time. V and J are TRBV7-2 and TRBJ2-1; TRBD2 agrees at 14 bases. The CDR3 sequence is 16 residues long. V lost 5 bases and J lost 7; bases outside the gene matches: 7. CDR1 and CDR2 (germline): SGHTA, FQGNSA. The CDR3 reads CASSMTSGRAGNEQFF. As DNA, the CDR3 is TGTGCCAGCAGCATGACTAGCGGGAGGGCCGGGAATGAGCAGTTCTTC.

In DNA, the CDR3 is TGTGCCAGCAGCTTTTCTCATCCGGACAGGGCCAATCAGCCCCAGCATTTT. Amino acid sequence: CASSFSHPDRANQPQHF. The chain uses TRBV7-9 and TRBJ1-5; 8 bases match TRBD1. Trimming at V came to 3 bases and at J to 3 bases, leaving 10 bases not matched to a gene. Germline values: CDR1 SEHNR, CDR2 FQNEAQ (reference sequence). This CDR3 is built from 17 residues.

The gene calls are TRBV7-9 and TRBJ2-3; D is unresolved. Trimming shortened V by 7 bases and J by 2 bases, and 7 bases separated the two germline ends. Germline V gives CDR1 SEHNR, CDR2 FQNEAQ (reference sequence). The CDR3 runs to 12 residues. The CDR3 DNA reads TGTGCCAGCACCCTAATCACAGATACGCAGTATTTT. As protein: CASTLITDTQYF.

This chain links TRBV7-9 with TRBJ2-7; D gene uncertain. The ends were cut back, 3 bases at V and 0 bases at J, with 9 bases in the middle. This CDR3 contains 14 residues. The germline gives CDR1 SEHNR, CDR2 FQNEAQ (reference sequence). CDR3 DNA: TGTGCCAGCAGCTTGCCGACGGACTCCTACGAGCAGTACTTC. The encoded protein is CASSLPTDSYEQYF.

The chain joins TRBV11-2 to TRBJ2-7, with no clear D. The CDR3 covers 11 residues. CDR1 is SGHAT, CDR2 FQNNGV, per germline. V was pared by 5 bases and J by 4 bases, with 6 bases between. This CDR3 is CASSLYYEQYF. The CDR3 nucleotides are TGTGCCAGCAGCCTGTATTACGAGCAGTACTTC.

The chain joins TRBV16 to TRBJ2-1; D uncertain. V was pared by 4 bases and J by 7 bases, with 8 bases between. Germline V CDR1 and CDR2: KGHSY, FQNENV. This CDR3 region has 12 residues. The CDR3 region is CASSPTGNEQFF. The CDR3 DNA reads TGTGCCAGCAGCCCGACCGGGAATGAGCAGTTCTTC.

The DNA of the CDR3 is TGTGCCAGCAGTTTATCGAATCGGGGGGAGACCCAGTACTTC. Protein sequence: CASSLSNRGETQYF. The chain couples TRBV27 to TRBJ2-5, with D possibly TRBD2 on 6 matching bases. Between the trimmed V and J ends, which lost 0 bases and 5 bases, there was a span of 10 bases. This CDR3 has 14 residues. In germline, CDR1 is MNHEY, CDR2 SMNVEV (reference sequence).

The chain couples TRBV7-8 to TRBJ2-7; TRBD2 matches at 10 bases. This CDR3 is 15 amino acids long. CDR1 SGHVS and CDR2 FQNEAQ come from the germline V gene. V gave up 2 bases and J gave up 5 bases; unmatched junction bases: 6. The CDR3 sequence: CASSLFGLAGDEQYF. The CDR3 DNA follows: TGTGCCAGCAGCTTATTTGGTCTAGCGGGAGACGAGCAGTACTTC.